This T cell receptor (beta chain) was identified during a study of CD8 T cells in ankylosing spondylitis. The study, taken as a whole, reports: Under 10 highly homologous variants formed a TCR beta motif that appeared characteristic of ankylosing spondylitis blood. It was reported that disease-linked clones were significantly enriched in matched ankylosing spondylitis synovial fluid. Past studies reported some motif variants in reactive arthritis synovial fluid and blood.

As the method for making TCR beta libraries, quantitative 5'-RACE with molecular barcodes was used. TCRdb re-called the 5' RACE reads with MiXCR, one entry per CDR3 protein. The sample lists fewer than 25,000 distinct CDR3 sequences; 13% were seen once. With 1 base removed from V and 1 base from J, the gap between germline ends came to 7 bases. This CDR3 comprises 14 residues. CDR1 is SGHTA and CDR2 is FQGNSA in the germline V gene. This clonotype was seen repeatedly, ten times or more. The antigen is not known. The clonotype comes from a male donor with ankylosing spondylitis or in good health (not recorded which). The rearrangement uses TRBV7-2 and TRBJ1-1; D uncertain. Sequencing was performed on blood. CDR3 amino acids: CASSLGRQNTEAFF. The DNA for the CDR3 is TGTGCCAGCAGCTTAGGACGGCAGAACACTGAAGCTTTCTTT.